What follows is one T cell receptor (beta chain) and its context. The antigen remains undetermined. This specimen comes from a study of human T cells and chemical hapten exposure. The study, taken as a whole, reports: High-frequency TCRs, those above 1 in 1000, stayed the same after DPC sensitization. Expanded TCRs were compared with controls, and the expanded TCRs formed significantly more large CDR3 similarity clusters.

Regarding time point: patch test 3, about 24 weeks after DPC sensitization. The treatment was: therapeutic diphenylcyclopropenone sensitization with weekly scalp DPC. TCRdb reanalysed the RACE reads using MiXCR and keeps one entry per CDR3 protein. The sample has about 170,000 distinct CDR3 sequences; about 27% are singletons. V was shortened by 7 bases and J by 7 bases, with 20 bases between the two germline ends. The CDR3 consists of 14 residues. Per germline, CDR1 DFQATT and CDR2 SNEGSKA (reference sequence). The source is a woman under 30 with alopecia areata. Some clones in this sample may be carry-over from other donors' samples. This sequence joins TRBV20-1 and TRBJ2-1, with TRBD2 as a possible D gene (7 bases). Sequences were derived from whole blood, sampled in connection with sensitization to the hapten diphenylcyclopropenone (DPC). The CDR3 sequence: CSVSRGGRGNEQFF. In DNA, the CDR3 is TGCAGTGTATCTCGCGGGGGCCGCGGGAATGAGCAGTTCTTC.